The 24 T cell receptor beta chains below were found in one sample sequenced in a study of blood T cell repertoires in COVID-19. The data were produced by immunoSEQ multiplex PCR, yet TCRdb's version contains in-frame clones alone and is incomplete. This table holds about 80,000 clones, around 80% found once. The source material was peripheral blood. These receptors were collected from a middle-aged woman with active or convalescent COVID-19.

The chain carries TRBV4-1 and TRBJ1-2, with 7 bases aligning to TRBD1. CDR1 and CDR2 (germline): MGHRA, YSYEKL. V gave up 1 base and J gave up 7 bases; unmatched junction bases: 9. This CDR3 contains 15 residues. The CDR3 protein is CASSQGAQGVGGYTF. The CDR3 DNA sequence: TGCGCCAGCAGCCAAGGGGCTCAGGGGGTGGGTGGCTACACCTTC.

V is TRBV7-2 and J is TRBJ1-3, with 7 bases fitting TRBD1. There are 15 residues in the CDR3. CDR1 SGHTA and CDR2 FQGNSA come from the germline V gene. V shed 1 base, J shed 2 bases, and the junction held 2 bases outside the gene matches. The CDR3 DNA sequence: TGTGCCAGCAGCTTAGTGACAGGGCCTGGAAACACCATATATTTT. Translated: CASSLVTGPGNTIYF.

The chain joins TRBV19 to TRBJ2-2; 9 bases line up with TRBD2. This CDR3 spans 13 amino acids. With V trimmed by 6 bases and J by 5 bases, 1 base remained unmatched. Germline-derived CDR1 and CDR2 are LNHDA and SQIVND (reference sequence). The CDR3 nucleotides are TGTGCCAGTAGGCTAGCGGGGACCGGGGAGCTGTTTTTT. This encodes CASRLAGTGELFF. The full variable domain, in which reference TRBV19 and TRBJ2-2 provide the parts outside the CDR3, is DGGITQSPKYLFRKEGQNVTLSCEQNLNHDAMYWYRQDPGQGLRLIYYSQIVNDFQKGDIAEGYSVSREKKESFPLTVTSAQKNPTAFYLCASRLAGTGELFFGEGSRLTVL.

This chain's CDR3 is CASSFGGGTEAFF. Written as DNA, the CDR3 is TGTGCCAGCAGTTTTGGGGGCGGCACTGAAGCTTTCTTT. J is TRBJ1-1 and V is TRBV27; tentative D call: TRBD1 (6 bases). Germline CDR1 reads MNHEY; CDR2 reads SMNVEV (reference sequence). This CDR3 has 13 amino acids. Trimming took off 3 bases at V and 4 bases at J, with 9 bases between the two ends.

This clone came up a few times. Additional DNA sequences in this sample encode the identical CDR3. This chain connects TRBV10-3 to TRBJ1-5, with 7 bases identical to TRBD1. J was trimmed by 0 bases and V by 3 bases; bases with no gene match: 2. Germline CDR1 ENHRY, CDR2 SYGVKD. This CDR3 contains 15 residues. CDR3 amino acids: CAISDRGNSNQPQHF. The CDR3 DNA sequence: TGTGCCATCAGTGACAGGGGGAATAGCAATCAGCCCCAGCATTTT.

The rearrangement links TRBV7-2 to TRBJ2-7, with TRBD2 matching 11 bases. The junction had 1 base not matched to a gene; V was cut back by 3 bases and J by 3 bases. The germline V gene encodes CDR1 SGHTA and CDR2 FQGNSA. CDR3 length equals 14 residues. As DNA, the CDR3 is TGTGCCAGCAGCTTCACTAGCGGGAGCTACGAGCAGTACTTC. Its translation is CASSFTSGSYEQYF.

The rearrangement links TRBV28 to TRBJ1-2; no reliable D call. The CDR3 has 14 residues. V lost 1 base, J lost 2 bases, and 8 bases lay in between. The germline CDR1 and CDR2 sequences are MDHEN and SYDVKM. The CDR3 reads CASSLFTENYGYTF. CDR3 bases: TGTGCCAGCAGTTTATTTACGGAGAACTATGGCTACACCTTC.

This clone has a single count. The rearrangement uses TRBV2 and TRBJ2-3, with D possibly TRBD2 on 7 matching bases. The germline V and J ends were trimmed by 7 bases and 2 bases, with 16 bases remaining between them. CDR3 size: 15 residues. CDR1 is SNHLY, CDR2 FYNNEI, per germline. CDR3 region: CASIPGGGSTDTQYF. The CDR3 region has the DNA TGTGCCAGCATCCCGGGGGGCGGTTCCACAGATACGCAGTATTTT.

This chain connects TRBV7-2 to TRBJ1-6; D uncertain. V gave up 2 bases and J gave up 6 bases, with 5 bases separating them. The germline V gene encodes CDR1 SGHTA and CDR2 FQGNSA. This CDR3 has 13 residues. CDR3 sequence reads: CASSLNFNSPLHF. As DNA, the CDR3 is TGTGCCAGCAGCTTAAACTTTAATTCACCCCTCCACTTT. The whole variable domain, filled in from reference TRBV7-2 and TRBJ1-6, reads GAGVSQSPSNKVTEKGKDVELRCDPISGHTALYWYRQSLGQGLEFLIYFQGNSAPDKSGLPSDRFSAERTGGSVSTLTIQRTQQEDSAVYLCASSLNFNSPLHFGNGTRLTVT.

The chain uses TRBV2 and TRBJ2-3; no clear D. With 4 bases removed from V and 2 bases from J, the gap between germline ends came to 10 bases. Germline-derived CDR1 and CDR2 are SNHLY and FYNNEI. The CDR3 is made up of 14 amino acids. The CDR3 region has the DNA TGTGCCAGCAGTGCTCTAGGCTTCACAGATACGCAGTATTTT. Translation gives CASSALGFTDTQYF.

The chain employs TRBV2 and TRBJ2-2; TRBD2 agrees at 9 bases. Germline CDR1 is SNHLY and CDR2 is FYNNEI. This CDR3 region has 19 residues. Trimming took 5 bases from V and 2 from J; bases not matched to a gene: 15. The CDR3 sequence is CASSPSIPDSGGNTGELFF. CDR3 nucleotides: TGTGCCAGCAGTCCCAGTATTCCTGATAGCGGGGGCAACACCGGGGAGCTGTTTTTT. Variable domain in full (rest from reference TRBV2 and TRBJ2-2): EPEVTQTPSHQVTQMGQEVILRCVPISNHLYFYWYRQILGQKVEFLVSFYNNEISEKSEIFDDQFSVERPDGSNFTLKIRSTKLEDSAMYFCASSPSIPDSGGNTGELFFGEGSRLTVL.

The CDR3 loop reads CASSLMDGSRGEQFF. The CDR3 bases are TGTGCCAGCAGCTTAATGGACGGAAGTAGGGGTGAGCAGTTCTTC. This chain connects TRBV7-3 to TRBJ2-1; a possible D gene is TRBD1 (5 bases). This CDR3 is 15 amino acids long. Germline V gives CDR1 SGHTA, CDR2 FQGTGA. V dropped 1 base and J dropped 9 bases, with 16 bases sitting between them.

This clone appeared a few times. The V gene is TRBV24-1, the J gene TRBJ1-2, with 7 bases lining up with TRBD1. Trimming at V came to 0 bases and at J to 5 bases, leaving 8 bases not matched to a gene. This CDR3 region has 16 residues. Germline CDR1 reads KGHDR; CDR2 reads SFDVKD. This CDR3 reads CATSDLLGGVGYGYTF. The CDR3 nucleotides read TGTGCCACCAGTGATTTGCTAGGGGGCGTAGGGTATGGCTACACCTTC.

The chain uses TRBV28 and TRBJ1-2; D gene uncertain. The CDR3 contains 12 residues. V shed 6 bases and J shed 5 bases, with 10 bases lying between them. Germline V CDR1 and CDR2: MDHEN, SYDVKM. The CDR3, as DNA: TGTGCCAGCAGCCCCTCGGGGTATGGCTACACCTTC. Translating gives CASSPSGYGYTF.

The chain has TRBV28 and TRBJ2-1; D perhaps matches TRBD1 (6 bases). The CDR3 runs 15 residues. CDR1 and CDR2 from the germline V gene are MDHEN and SYDVKM. Trimming stripped 5 bases from V and 10 bases from J, with 21 bases between. As DNA, the CDR3 is TGTGCCAGCAGTCTTCAGGGCAGGGCCAGGGGCGAGCAGTTCTTC. The encoded protein is CASSLQGRARGEQFF.

This chain joins TRBV29-1 and TRBJ2-6, with 12 bases matching TRBD2. Germline-derived CDR1 and CDR2 are SQVTM and ANQGSEA. The CDR3 totals 16 residues. Germline trimming cut 4 bases from V and 2 bases from J; bases unmatched to any gene: 3. The CDR3 DNA follows: TGCAGCGTTGTCAGACTAGCGGGGGCTGGGGCCAACGTCCTGACTTTC. Translating gives CSVVRLAGAGANVLTF.

The chain carries TRBV4-2 and TRBJ1-6, with a possible D match to TRBD1 (6 bases). V was pared by 0 bases and J by 8 bases, with 11 bases between. The germline gives CDR1 LGHNA, CDR2 YNFKEQ. The CDR3 length is 15 residues. The CDR3 loop is CASSQETGKDSPLHF. The CDR3 region has the DNA TGTGCCAGCAGCCAAGAAACAGGGAAGGATTCACCCCTCCACTTT.

The chain employs TRBV27 and TRBJ2-7; D perhaps matches TRBD2 (6 bases). Trimming stripped 3 bases from V and 2 bases from J, with 14 bases between. This CDR3 is built from 15 residues. The germline CDR1 and CDR2 sequences are MNHEY and SMNVEV (reference sequence). The CDR3 bases are TGTGCCAGCAGTTTTGGCGCGGGATCTACCTACGAGCAGTACTTC. Its translation: CASSFGAGSTYEQYF.

In this sample, this clone turned up a few times. The chain is built from TRBV7-2 and TRBJ2-2, with D perhaps matching TRBD2 (5 bases). V lost 8 bases and J 6 bases, leaving 10 bases between the germline ends. Germline CDR1 and CDR2: SGHTA and FQGNSA. The CDR3 consists of 12 residues. CDR3 region: CASFLGAGELFF. CDR3 nucleotides: TGTGCCAGCTTTCTCGGGGCCGGGGAGCTGTTTTTT.

The V call is TRBV12-3 or TRBV12-4, the J call TRBJ2-4; D is unresolved. CDR3 length equals 11 residues. Trimming left V 6 bases short and J 5 bases short, with 5 bases between. DNA of the CDR3: TGTGCCAGCAGCACAGAAAACATTCAGTACTTC. It is translated as CASSTENIQYF.

The V and J genes are TRBV9 and TRBJ2-3, with 7 nucleotides matching TRBD1. The CDR3 consists of 18 residues. Per the germline V gene, CDR1 is SGDLS and CDR2 is YYNGEE. V lost 0 bases and J lost 2; bases outside the gene matches: 12. The CDR3 loop reads CASSVAGGTVSYTDTQYF. The CDR3 nucleotides read TGTGCCAGCAGCGTAGCAGGGGGAACGGTATCCTACACAGATACGCAGTATTTT.

The chain couples TRBV10-3 to TRBJ1-5; D not certain. Between the trimmed V and J ends, which lost 10 bases and 9 bases, there was a span of 16 bases. Germline-derived CDR1 and CDR2 are ENHRY and SYGVKD. The CDR3 is made up of 12 amino acids. CDR3 in amino acids: CATQDGEGPQHF. The CDR3 DNA reads as TGTGCCACCCAGGACGGGGAAGGGCCCCAGCATTTT.

V gene TRBV9 combines with J gene TRBJ1-5; D is uncertain. V was trimmed by 4 bases and J by 3 bases, leaving 8 bases between them. CDR3 length equals 13 residues. In germline, CDR1 is SGDLS, CDR2 YYNGEE. CDR3 region: CASSPRANQPQHF. CDR3 DNA sequence: TGTGCCAGCAGCCCGAGGGCCAATCAGCCCCAGCATTTT. Full variable domain (outside the CDR3, taken from reference TRBV9 and TRBJ1-5): DSGVTQTPKHLITATGQRVTLRCSPRSGDLSVYWYQQSLDQGLQFLIQYYNGEERAKGNILERFSAQQFPDLHSELNLSSLELGDSALYFCASSPRANQPQHFGDGTRLSIL.

The chain joins TRBV28 to TRBJ1-2, with TRBD1 as a possible D gene (5 bases). Germline loops: CDR1 MDHEN, CDR2 SYDVKM. This CDR3 has 12 amino acids. V was pared by 8 bases and J by 7 bases, with 14 bases between. The CDR3 DNA follows: TGTGCCAGCGGCTCAGGGTATCGTGGCTACACCTTC. Translated: CASGSGYRGYTF.